The 15 T cell receptor beta chains below were found in one sample sequenced in a study of PD-1 blockade in classical Hodgkin lymphoma. Each and every patient relapsed after autologous stem cell transplantation, and patients got differing brentuximab vedotin exposure. The data were produced by immunoSEQ multiplex PCR, yet TCRdb's version contains in-frame clones alone and is incomplete. The data show 90,000 to 100,000 clones, 80% to 90% seen once. The material sequenced was peripheral blood mononuclear cells (PBMCs), taken before the second cycle of nivolumab. These receptor sequences come from a human donor with classical Hodgkin lymphoma.

The V gene is TRBV4-1, the J gene TRBJ1-5; D not certain. V was clipped by 1 base and J by 4 bases, with 5 bases between them. CDR3 length: 13 residues. CDR1 MGHRA and CDR2 YSYEKL come from the germline V gene. The CDR3 protein is CASSQVPNQPQHF. The CDR3 nucleotides are TGCGCCAGCAGCCAAGTCCCAAATCAGCCCCAGCATTTT.

The chain employs TRBV11-2 and TRBJ2-3; 7 bases align to TRBD2. J gave up 4 bases and V 9 bases, and 4 bases lay outside the gene matches. Germline CDR1 is SGHAT and CDR2 is FQNNGV. The CDR3 length is 12 residues. The CDR3 reads CARGGSPDTQYF. CDR3 bases: TGTGCCAGGGGCGGGAGCCCAGATACGCAGTATTTT.

This CDR3 reads CASSPSGRAVELFF. DNA for the CDR3: TGTGCCAGCAGCCCTAGCGGGAGGGCGGTAGAGCTGTTTTTT. The chain carries TRBV2 and TRBJ2-2; 12 bases fit TRBD2. The CDR3 has 14 amino acids. Germline V gene data show CDR1 as SNHLY and CDR2 as FYNNEI. Trimming cost V 6 bases and J 11 bases; bases outside gene matches: 7.

The V gene is TRBV7-2, the J gene TRBJ2-3; D not resolved. Germline assignment: CDR1 SGHTA and CDR2 FQGNSA. V was cut by 4 bases and J by 0 bases, with 17 bases left in between. The CDR3 has 17 residues. The CDR3 nucleotides read TGTGCCAGCAGCTCCACAATATTTCACGCTAGCACAGATACGCAGTATTTT. This translates into CASSSTIFHASTDTQYF.

This clone was picked up one time. The V call is TRBV5-1, the J call TRBJ2-3; D might be TRBD2 (7 bases). CDR1 is SGHRS, CDR2 YFSETQ, per germline. There are 16 residues in the CDR3. Trimming shortened V by 2 bases and J by 4 bases, and 17 bases separated the two germline ends. The CDR3 protein is CASSFLGAGVADTQYF. The CDR3 region has the DNA TGCGCCAGCAGCTTTCTGGGGGCGGGAGTCGCAGATACGCAGTATTTT.

This chain uses TRBV6-5 with TRBJ2-1; 12 bases map to TRBD2. This CDR3 is built from 14 residues. V shed 5 bases and J 5 bases; nucleotides not matched to a gene: 1. The V gene's germline CDR1 is MNHEY and CDR2 SVGAGI. The CDR3 reads CASSRLAGDNEQFF. For the CDR3, the DNA is TGTGCCAGCAGTCGACTAGCGGGAGACAATGAGCAGTTCTTC.

The rearrangement joins TRBV4-2 to TRBJ2-7; D might be TRBD2 (6 bases). Germline V gene lookup returns CDR1 LGHNA and CDR2 YNFKEQ. This CDR3 has 15 amino acids. Deletions cut 1 base from V and 2 bases from J, with 12 bases between. In nucleotides, the CDR3 is TGTGCCAGCAGCCAAGGGGGCGGGAACACCTACGAGCAGTACTTC. As protein: CASSQGGGNTYEQYF.

The chain employs TRBV18 and TRBJ2-1; 10 bases agree with TRBD1. CDR3 size: 15 residues. Germline V gene sequence: CDR1 KGHSH, CDR2 LQKENI. V shed 2 bases and J 8 bases; nucleotides not matched to a gene: 6. The CDR3 reads CASSPRTGGEDEQFF. CDR3 DNA: TGTGCCAGCTCACCAAGGACAGGGGGAGAAGATGAGCAGTTCTTC.

The DNA for the CDR3 is TGTGCCAGCAGTCTCCGGGGGACTCCTAGCACAGATACGCAGTATTTT. Protein product: CASSLRGTPSTDTQYF. This chain connects TRBV28 to TRBJ2-3; D may be TRBD2 (6 bases). With 5 bases removed from V and 0 bases from J, the gap between germline ends came to 15 bases. Germline V gene lookup returns CDR1 MDHEN and CDR2 SYDVKM. The CDR3 is 16 amino acids.

The gene calls are TRBV12-5 and TRBJ1-2; maybe TRBD1 (5 bases). V lost 0 bases, J lost 6 bases, and 17 bases lay in between. The CDR3 consists of 16 residues. Germline CDR1 LGHNT, CDR2 FRNRAP. The CDR3 sequence is CASGLVVGQGSHGYTF. For the CDR3, the DNA is TGTGCTAGTGGTTTGGTAGTCGGCCAGGGTTCCCATGGCTACACCTTC.

This sequence joins TRBV10-3 and TRBJ2-7; 8 bases match TRBD2. The CDR3 runs to 13 residues. Germline trimming cut 6 bases from V and 5 bases from J; bases unmatched to any gene: 6. CDR1 is ENHRY, CDR2 SYGVKD, per germline. The CDR3 DNA reads as TGTGCCATCAGATCGGGAGGGGATGACGAGCAGTACTTC. Translated, it gives CAIRSGGDDEQYF.

The chain links TRBV2 to TRBJ1-1; TRBD1 agrees at 7 bases. Germline V gene sequence: CDR1 SNHLY, CDR2 FYNNEI. The V and J ends lost 0 bases and 4 bases, in that order; junction bases with no gene match: 5. The CDR3 has 15 residues. DNA for the CDR3: TGTGCCAGCAGTGAAGCGCGAACAGGGGTCACTGAAGCTTTCTTT. Translated, it gives CASSEARTGVTEAFF.

This clone was found a few times. Written as DNA, the CDR3 is TGTGCCTGGAGTGTACAGGGCGCCCACGAGCAGTACTTC. Residues: CAWSVQGAHEQYF. This chain joins TRBV30 and TRBJ2-7; D perhaps matches TRBD1 (6 bases). The germline V gene has CDR1 GTSNPN and CDR2 SVGIG (reference sequence). This CDR3 has 13 amino acids. V lost 0 bases and J lost 5, with 11 bases in between.

The rearrangement joins TRBV30 to TRBJ1-2; D gene ambiguous. CDR1 is GTSNPN and CDR2 is SVGIG in the germline V gene (reference sequence). The CDR3 contains 10 residues. V was cut by 2 bases and J by 7 bases, with 5 bases left in between. For the CDR3, the DNA is TGTGCCTGGAGTCCTCCTGGCTACACCTTC. This translates into CAWSPPGYTF.

The chain employs TRBV5-6 and TRBJ2-5; 7 bases fit TRBD1. The CDR3 runs to 14 residues. In germline, CDR1 is SGHDT, CDR2 YYEEEE. The V and J ends lost 0 bases and 7 bases, in that order; junction bases with no gene match: 6. CDR3 coding DNA: TGTGCCAGCAGCTTGGAGCGGCCAGGGGGGACCCAGTACTTC. It translates to CASSLERPGGTQYF. Combining the CDR3 with reference TRBV5-6 and TRBJ2-5 gives the whole variable domain DAGVTQSPTHLIKTRGQQVTLRCSPKSGHDTVSWYQQALGQGPQFIFQYYEEEERQRGNFPDRFSGHQFPNYSSELNVNALLLGDSALYLCASSLERPGGTQYFGPGTRLLVL.